This is a list of T cell receptor beta chains from one sample in a study of HIV-infected children after antiretroviral therapy interruption. TCRdb used MiXCR to reprocess the 3' RACE reads, holding one entry per CDR3 protein. This table has more than 85,000 distinct CDR3 sequences, about 6.3% appearing once. The sequencing used CD45RA+ CD4+ T cells from PBMCs, pooled from several time points, collected from a donor given antiretroviral therapy, either interrupted or continuous. The receptors were gathered from a pool of human donors with HIV. Each CDR3 is given with its conserved first and last residue. Fields, in order: J gene, CDR3 length, D gene, clone size, V gene, CDR3 DNA, CDR3 protein. D genes are given only for firm matches. Only some rows state a clone size, as once, few, many or a class for expanded clones.

>TRBJ2-7|14|TRBD1|many|TRBV27
TGTGCCAGCAGTTGGGGACAGGGAGCCTACGAGCAGTACTTC
CASSWGQGAYEQYF
>TRBJ2-1|15|.|many|TRBV19
TGTGCCAGTAGTTCGGTGACCAGCTCCTACAATGAGCAGTTCTTC
CASSSVTSSYNEQFF
>TRBJ2-7|15|.|many|TRBV28
TGTGCCAGCAGCGATCCCAATAGTGCAAGGTACGAGCAGTACTTC
CASSDPNSARYEQYF
>TRBJ1-2|15|.|many|TRBV20-1
TGCAGTGCTAGAGAGCGGGTCCTCTCCTACTATGGCTACACCTTC
CSARERVLSYYGYTF
>TRBJ1-1|12|.|many|TRBV29-1
TGCAGCGTTGAGGGGAGGTTCTCTGAAGCTTTCTTT
CSVEGRFSEAFF
>TRBJ2-1|16|.|many|TRBV6-5
TGTGCCAGCAGTTATCACAGGACCCACTCCCCCAATGAGCAGTTCTTC
CASSYHRTHSPNEQFF
>TRBJ1-1|13|.|.|TRBV12-3/TRBV12-4
TGTGCCAGCAGCCGGGACGCTAACACTGAAGCTTTCTTT
CASSRDANTEAFF
>TRBJ1-2|13|TRBD1|many|TRBV12-3/TRBV12-4
TGTGCCAGCAGTCGACAGGGGGTGACGGGCTACACCTTC
CASSRQGVTGYTF
>TRBJ1-1|17|TRBD1|many|TRBV5-1
TGCGCCAGCAGCTTGGGGGACAGGGGTTCGATGAACACTGAAGCTTTCTTT
CASSLGDRGSMNTEAFF
>TRBJ2-5|16|.|many|TRBV12-2
TGTGCAAGTCGCTTAGTACGGGGGTCGCACCAAGAGACCCAGTACTTC
CASRLVRGSHQETQYF
>TRBJ1-1|11|.|many|TRBV27
TGTGCCAGCAGTAGCCCAGGGATGACTTTCTTT
CASSSPGMTFF
>TRBJ1-4|16|.|many|TRBV5-6
TGTGCCAGCAGCTACCGGACGGTTGCAACTAATGAAAAACTGTTTTTT
CASSYRTVATNEKLFF
>TRBJ1-5|13|.|many|TRBV20-1
TGCAGTGCCGGTGGAGGAGCGGGTCAGCCCCAGCATTTT
CSAGGGAGQPQHF
>TRBJ1-1|14|.|many|TRBV6-5
TGTGCCAGCAGCCTGGCAGGGATCGGCACTGAAGCTTTCTTT
CASSLAGIGTEAFF
>TRBJ1-3|16|.|.|TRBV7-9
TGTGCCAGCAGCTTCCAGGGAGCTCCGGCTGGAAACACCATATATTTT
CASSFQGAPAGNTIYF
>TRBJ1-6|13|TRBD1|few|TRBV15
TGTGCCACCGCAGGGGGGCCTAATTCACCCCTCCACTTT
CATAGGPNSPLHF
>TRBJ1-5|14|.|many|TRBV19
TGTGCCAGTAGTATAGACAGACCCAATCAGCCCCAGCATTTT
CASSIDRPNQPQHF
>TRBJ2-7|11|.|many|TRBV23-1
TGCGCCAGCAGTCTAATAGACGAGCAGTACTTC
CASSLIDEQYF
>TRBJ2-3|12|.|many|TRBV12-3/TRBV12-4
TGTGCCAGCAGGCCGGATGGGGATACGCAGTATTTT
CASRPDGDTQYF
>TRBJ1-1|14|.|many|TRBV7-3
TGTGCCAGCAGCCTTAGAACAGTGAACACTGAAGCTTTCTTT
CASSLRTVNTEAFF
>TRBJ2-7|15|.|few|TRBV27
TGTGCCAGCAGACCTATCCTCGACAGGCCCTACGAGCAGTACTTC
CASRPILDRPYEQYF
>TRBJ1-6|16|TRBD1|.|TRBV27
TGTGCCTGCAGTTTACGACAGGGCTCCTATAATTCACCCCTCCACTTT
CACSLRQGSYNSPLHF
>TRBJ2-7|13|.|.|TRBV5-1
TGCGCCAGCAGCTTGGATAGCGGAAACGAGCAGTACTTC
CASSLDSGNEQYF
>TRBJ2-1|15|TRBD2|many|TRBV24-1
TGTGCCACCAGTGATCCAGGGACTAGCGGCAATGAGCAGTTCTTC
CATSDPGTSGNEQFF
>TRBJ2-4|16|.|many|TRBV27
TGTGCCAGCAGTCGGATAGGGGGGGGCCGAACAAACATTCAGTACTTC
CASSRIGGGRTNIQYF
>TRBJ1-2|14|.|many|TRBV19
TGTGCCAGTAGTATTGGGGCGTTTGACTATGGCTACACCTTC
CASSIGAFDYGYTF
>TRBJ2-1|15|.|many|TRBV19
TGTGCCAGTAGTACCCGGACACAGGGTCGCCATGAGCAGTTCTTC
CASSTRTQGRHEQFF
>TRBJ2-4|18|TRBD1|many|TRBV7-3
TGTGCCAGCAGCTCCCTAACCGGGACAGGGTTAGCCAAAAACATTCAGTACTTC
CASSSLTGTGLAKNIQYF
>TRBJ2-3|12|.|many|TRBV10-3
TGTGCCATCAGTCTAGGGGCAAATACGCAGTATTTT
CAISLGANTQYF
>TRBJ2-1|16|.|once|TRBV20-1
TGCAGTGGTGTTTACCTATTACCCGGGGTCTACAATGAGCAGTTCTTC
CSGVYLLPGVYNEQFF
>TRBJ1-5|14|.|many|TRBV19
TGTGCCAGTAGTAGGAGACAGCGAGATCAGCCCCAGCATTTT
CASSRRQRDQPQHF
>TRBJ2-3|13|.|.|TRBV5-4
TGTGCCAGCAGCCCTCCCTACACAGATACGCAGTATTTT
CASSPPYTDTQYF
>TRBJ1-2|13|TRBD1|.|TRBV5-6
TGTGCCAGCAGCTCACAGGGGGATTTTGGCTACACCTTC
CASSSQGDFGYTF
>TRBJ2-7|11|.|many|TRBV29-1
TGCAGCGTTTGGGGACCCTACGAGCAGTACTTC
CSVWGPYEQYF
>TRBJ2-7|15|TRBD1|.|TRBV18
TGTGCCAGCTCAACAAAAACGACAGGGCCCTACGAGCAGTACTTC
CASSTKTTGPYEQYF
>TRBJ1-4|15|.|many|TRBV7-2
TGTGCCAGCAGCTTAGGGGGTGGGGGACTCGAAAAACTGTTTTTT
CASSLGGGGLEKLFF
>TRBJ1-5|16|.|.|TRBV28
TGTGCCAGCAGTCTTGTTGGGGGCCCATGGAATCAGCCCCAGCATTTT
CASSLVGGPWNQPQHF
>TRBJ2-7|14|.|many|TRBV12-3/TRBV12-4
TGTGCCAGCAATCTAGGGCGGATCCCCAACGAGCAGTACTTC
CASNLGRIPNEQYF
>TRBJ2-7|15|.|many|TRBV28
TGTGCCAGCAGACCCGTATCGGGGAGAGGGTACGAGCAGTACTTC
CASRPVSGRGYEQYF
>TRBJ2-7|15|TRBD1|many|TRBV7-2
TGTGCCAGCAGCTTCCTTTCCGGGACAGTCTACGAGCAGTACTTC
CASSFLSGTVYEQYF
>TRBJ2-7|13|TRBD2|many|TRBV20-1
TGCAGTGTCCTGGGACTAGCGGGTGACGAGCAGTACTTC
CSVLGLAGDEQYF